This TCR beta chain stems from a study of OX40 agonist ivuxolimab in advanced cancers. Baseline, cycle 4 day 1, and cycle 7 day 1 were the blood sampling points. Germline V CDR1 and CDR2: SGHAT, FQNNGV. V dropped 5 bases and J dropped 9 bases, with 19 bases sitting between them. This CDR3 comprises 14 residues. This clone was seen once. As yet, its antigen is unknown. The repertoire was sequenced with immunoSEQ multiplex PCR; TCRdb's copy has only in-frame clones and lacks some. The sample lists roughly 60,000 clones, roughly nine tenths occurring once. Study observations and caveats: The authors also found low normalized T-cell clonal expansion in some nonresponders. The study found that CD8+ T cells averaged more expanded clones than CD4+. Researchers did not determine the expanded peripheral T cells' antigen specificity.

This receptor was obtained from an adult with an advanced solid tumor such as melanoma, head and neck, liver or kidney cancer. Source: CD4+ or CD8+ T cells sorted from blood, taken in a trial of the OX40 agonist ivuxolimab. The genes are TRBV11-2 and TRBJ1-2; weak D call: TRBD1 (5 bases). In DNA, the CDR3 is TGTGCCAGCAGCCCAGCCGGGGGGTCGATTAGCTACACCTTC. As protein: CASSPAGGSISYTF. Looking up the rest from reference TRBV11-2 and TRBJ1-2 gives the full variable domain: EAGVAQSPRYKIIEKRQSVAFWCNPISGHATLYWYQQILGQGPKLLIQFQNNGVVDDSQLPKDRFSAERLKGVDSTLKIQPAKLEDSAVYLCASSPAGGSISYTFGSGTRLTVV.